What follows are 10 T cell receptor beta chains derived from one specimen sequenced in a study of shared clonotypes between healthy human individuals. Measured with immunoSEQ multiplex PCR; TCRdb has only the in-frame clones, and not every one. The sample consists of over a million clones, approximately 98% of them appearing once. Specimen: naive CD4+ T cells sorted from blood. Subset described: CD45RA+ positively selected. The receptor set was obtained from a man aged 25 to 40 in good health.

V gene TRBV29-1 combines with J gene TRBJ2-2, with D tentatively TRBD2 (5 bases). This CDR3 spans 15 amino acids. Trimming pared 4 bases from V and 6 bases from J, leaving 18 bases between. CDR1 is SQVTM, CDR2 ANQGSEA, per germline. The CDR3 sequence is CSVGGGALGAGELFF. As DNA, the CDR3 is TGCAGCGTTGGTGGCGGAGCTTTGGGAGCCGGGGAGCTGTTTTTT.

This chain uses TRBV18 with TRBJ2-2; a possible D gene is TRBD1 (5 bases). The CDR3 extends over 15 amino acids. The V end was cut by 10 bases, the J end by 0 bases, with 15 bases between. Germline V gene data show CDR1 as KGHSH and CDR2 as LQKENI. CDR3 sequence reads: CATKGVQTNTGELFF. CDR3 DNA: TGTGCCACCAAAGGGGTACAGACGAACACCGGGGAGCTGTTTTTT. Looking up the rest from reference TRBV18 and TRBJ2-2 gives the full variable domain: NAGVMQNPRHLVRRRGQEARLRCSPMKGHSHVYWYRQLPEEGLKFMVYLQKENIIDESGMPKERFSAEFPKEGPSILRIQQVVRGDSAAYFCATKGVQTNTGELFFGEGSRLTVL.

V and J are TRBV29-1 and TRBJ1-5; no definite D call. CDR3 length: 10 residues. The V gene's germline CDR1 is SQVTM and CDR2 ANQGSEA. V was cut by 8 bases and J by 6 bases, with 8 bases left in between. The CDR3 loop reads CSLGCQPQHF. The CDR3 region has the DNA TGCAGCCTGGGGTGTCAGCCCCAGCATTTT.

The chain employs TRBV5-4 and TRBJ2-1; 16 bases are a match to TRBD2. CDR3 length: 18 amino acids. V was clipped by 3 bases and J by 2 bases; unmatched bases: 5. Germline-derived CDR1 and CDR2 are SGHNT and YYREEE (reference sequence). The CDR3 nucleotides are TGTGCCAGCAGCTATCCGGGACTAGCGGGAGGGCCCTACAATGAGCAGTTCTTC. Residues: CASSYPGLAGGPYNEQFF.

The rearrangement links TRBV5-5 to TRBJ1-3; unclear D gene. Germline CDR1 and CDR2: SGHKS and YYEKEE (reference sequence). This CDR3 has 18 amino acids. Trimming shortened V by 2 bases and J by 0 bases, and 18 bases separated the two germline ends. The CDR3 bases are TGTGCCAGCAGCTTTGCTCCGATTGAGATGTTCTCTGGAAACACCATATATTTT. Translating gives CASSFAPIEMFSGNTIYF.

This clone was picked up one time. The chain employs TRBV25-1 and TRBJ2-7; a possible D gene is TRBD2 (6 bases). CDR1 MGHDK and CDR2 SYGVNS come from the germline V gene. The CDR3 has 14 amino acids. V was shortened by 4 bases and J by 3 bases, with 13 bases between the two germline ends. The CDR3 is CASSGPGAIYEQYF. The CDR3 nucleotides read TGTGCCAGCAGTGGCCCGGGAGCAATCTACGAGCAGTACTTC.

V and J are TRBV5-4 and TRBJ2-1, with 7 bases identical to TRBD1. This CDR3 comprises 15 residues. The V segment lost 4 bases and the J segment 2 bases; nucleotides outside the gene matches: 6. Germline V gives CDR1 SGHNT, CDR2 YYREEE (reference sequence). The CDR3 sequence: CASSTNRGPYNEQFF. CDR3 DNA: TGTGCCAGCAGCACCAACAGGGGACCCTACAATGAGCAGTTCTTC.

The J gene is TRBJ1-2, the V gene TRBV7-2; TRBD1 matches at 7 bases. The length of the CDR3 is 14 residues. V shed 5 bases, J shed 4 bases, and the junction held 7 bases outside the gene matches. Germline-derived CDR1 and CDR2 are SGHTA and FQGNSA. The CDR3 is CASSPRTGVYGYTF. DNA of the CDR3: TGTGCCAGCAGCCCCCGGACAGGCGTCTATGGCTACACCTTC. The full variable domain, rest sourced from reference TRBV7-2 and TRBJ1-2, is GAGVSQSPSNKVTEKGKDVELRCDPISGHTALYWYRQSLGQGLEFLIYFQGNSAPDKSGLPSDRFSAERTGGSVSTLTIQRTQQEDSAVYLCASSPRTGVYGYTFGSGTRLTVV.

CDR3 sequence: CASSLAGGPRETQYF. The CDR3 DNA follows: TGTGCCAGCAGCTTGGCGGGAGGACCCCGGGAGACCCAGTACTTC. The chain uses TRBV5-4 and TRBJ2-5; 7 nucleotides match TRBD2. CDR1 is SGHNT and CDR2 is YYREEE in the germline V gene (reference sequence). J gave up 5 bases and V 0 bases, and 7 bases lay outside the gene matches. The CDR3 sequence is 15 residues long.

The rearrangement uses TRBV28 and TRBJ2-3, with D hard to call. This CDR3 has 16 residues. Germline CDR1 and CDR2: MDHEN and SYDVKM. V lost 4 bases and J lost 2, with 16 bases in between. CDR3 in amino acids: CASSSERRLNTDTQYF. In DNA form, the CDR3 reads TGTGCCAGCAGTTCCGAGCGCCGTTTAAACACAGATACGCAGTATTTT.